The sequence of this T cell receptor beta chain was determined in a study of T cells in Graves' hyperthyroidism and ophthalmopathy. General study results and limits: Blood also carried most thyroid clonotypes expanded above 0.001.

To note about this clonotype: Antigen unknown.

The V gene lost 5 bases and the J gene lost 2 bases, with 16 bases spanning the gap. The CDR3 contains 14 residues. The germline CDR1 and CDR2 sequences are SQVTM and ANQGSEA. With duration under 3 months, ophthalmopathy was active: Clinical Activity Score at least 3, NOSPECS at least 4. Lactation, pregnancy, other autoimmune disease or uncontrolled infection led to exclusion of patients. Source material for PBMCs was roughly 10 ml fresh peripheral blood. The CDR3 regions of TCR beta were amplified from RNA transcripts. The HTBI set primed first-round TCR CDR3 RT-PCR. TCRdb itself ran the multiplex PCR reads through MiXCR, one entry per CDR3 protein. The data hold fewer than 350,000 distinct CDR3 sequences, with around 18% observed a single time.

This chain joins TRBV29-1 and TRBJ2-7; D possibly corresponds to TRBD1 (6 bases). The sequenced material came from blood. The sequence derives from a woman in her 40s with Graves' ophthalmopathy. For the CDR3, the DNA is TGCAGCGTTACAACCGGGACATTGGCCTACGAGCAGTACTTC. Residues: CSVTTGTLAYEQYF.